These 20 T cell receptor beta chains were sequenced from one sample in a study of T cell repertoires in cytomegalovirus infection. TCRdb analysed the reads with MiXCR anew, one entry per CDR3 protein. The table lists about 740,000 distinct CDR3 sequences, 35% of them singletons. The sequenced sample was PBMCs. These receptors all come from a human donor in good health (CMV status not recorded). Some clones in this sample may be carry-over from other donors' samples.

The chain uses TRBV7-6 and TRBJ2-1, with 11 bases matching TRBD2. From germline, CDR1 is SGHVS and CDR2 FNYEAQ. CDR3 size: 18 residues. V trimming: 1 base; J trimming: 4 bases; junction bases outside the gene matches: 9. The DNA of the CDR3 is TGTGCCAGCAGCTTAGGACCTCTAGCGGGAGGTTCGTACAATGAGCAGTTCTTC. It specifies CASSLGPLAGGSYNEQFF.

This clonotype was seen at least ten times. The J gene is TRBJ2-1, the V gene TRBV7-3, with a possible D match to TRBD1 (5 bases). The CDR3 extends over 15 amino acids. V lost 4 bases and J lost 9, with 19 bases in between. The germline V gene has CDR1 SGHTA and CDR2 FQGTGA. DNA for the CDR3: TGTGCCAGCAGCTCAAATAGCCCAGGGTCGGGTGAGCAGTTCTTC. It yields the protein CASSSNSPGSGEQFF.

The sample holds a few counts of this clonotype. The chain joins TRBV5-1 to TRBJ1-2; 9 bases are a match to TRBD1. V dropped 4 bases and J dropped 4; count of bases not matched to a gene: 8. The CDR3 runs 15 residues. Germline loops: CDR1 SGHRS, CDR2 YFSETQ. CDR3 sequence reads: CASSPRTGVPYGYTF. The CDR3 coding sequence is TGCGCCAGCAGCCCACGGACAGGGGTTCCCTATGGCTACACCTTC.

On this clonotype itself: One end of the junction fails to match germline, which may point to a read error. V gene TRBV4-1 combines with J gene TRBJ2-1; D is unresolved. The CDR3 extends over 11 amino acids. The germline gives CDR1 MGHRA, CDR2 YSYEKL. In DNA form, the CDR3 reads TGTGCCAGCAGCCAAGCGTCGGTTGCGTTCTTC. Protein product: CASSQASVAFF.

Many counts were recorded for this clonotype. The chain employs TRBV7-2 and TRBJ1-5, with 7 positions matching TRBD1. The CDR3 is 15 amino acids. The V gene's germline CDR1 is SGHTA and CDR2 FQGNSA. After removal of 2 bases from V and 4 bases from J, the junction contained 5 bases not matched to a gene. CDR3 loop: CASSLTTGRNQPQHF. The CDR3 nucleotides are TGTGCCAGCAGCTTAACGACAGGGCGTAATCAGCCCCAGCATTTT.

This chain uses TRBV6-6 with TRBJ2-5; TRBD2 matches at 7 bases. This CDR3 comprises 13 residues. CDR1 and CDR2 from the germline V gene are MNHNY and SVGAGI (reference sequence). V gave up 5 bases and J gave up 7 bases; unmatched junction bases: 7. Written as DNA, the CDR3 is TGTGCCAGCAGTCCTGATAGGGAGGGGACCCAGTACTTC. This translates into CASSPDREGTQYF.

The chain uses TRBV11-3 and TRBJ2-3, with a tentative D call TRBD2 (5 bases). Germline assignment: CDR1 SGHNT and CDR2 YENEEA. V lost 5 bases and J lost 0, with 12 bases in between. This CDR3 contains 15 residues. The CDR3 loop reads CASSESGFSTDTQYF. The CDR3 nucleotides read TGTGCCAGCAGCGAGAGCGGTTTCAGCACAGATACGCAGTATTTT.

J is TRBJ2-3 and V is TRBV27; 9 bases line up with TRBD2. The junction had 4 bases not matched to a gene; V was cut back by 2 bases and J by 4 bases. There are 15 residues in the CDR3. Germline values: CDR1 MNHEY, CDR2 SMNVEV (reference sequence). CDR3 amino acids: CASSLKGLAADTQYF. As DNA, the CDR3 is TGTGCCAGCAGTTTAAAGGGACTAGCTGCAGATACGCAGTATTTT.

In its sample, this clonotype was seen a few times. The chain links TRBV4-2 to TRBJ1-5; D remains ambiguous. This CDR3 spans 15 amino acids. Germline V gives CDR1 LGHNA, CDR2 YNFKEQ. V was pared by 0 bases and J by 3 bases, with 9 bases between. CDR3 sequence (DNA): TGTGCCAGCAGCCAAGATGGTACGGACAATCAGCCCCAGCATTTT. Translation: CASSQDGTDNQPQHF.

This clonotype has a count of ten or more. The chain links TRBV7-2 to TRBJ2-1; 15 bases line up with TRBD2. In germline, CDR1 is SGHTA, CDR2 FQGNSA. The J segment lost 2 bases and the V segment lost 1 base, leaving 9 bases of the junction unmatched. The CDR3 runs to 20 residues. In DNA, the CDR3 is TGTGCCAGCAGCTTAGTCCCCTCCGGGACTAGCGGGGGGACCTACAATGAGCAGTTCTTC. Translation gives CASSLVPSGTSGGTYNEQFF.

This chain links TRBV12-3 or TRBV12-4 with TRBJ1-1; D remains ambiguous. The CDR3 consists of 13 residues. Trimming took off 6 bases at V and 7 bases at J, with 15 bases between the two ends. CDR3 sequence reads: CASSPPTAVEAFF. CDR3 in DNA: TGTGCCAGCAGCCCCCCCACAGCCGTTGAAGCTTTCTTT.

At least ten counts were recorded for this clonotype. The V and J genes are TRBV7-2 and TRBJ2-1, with 9 bases lining up with TRBD2. Unmatched junction bases numbered 9, after V lost 5 bases and J lost 1 base. Germline values: CDR1 SGHTA, CDR2 FQGNSA. CDR3 length: 17 residues. The CDR3 is CASSPGSAGGSYNEQFF. The CDR3 DNA sequence: TGTGCCAGCAGCCCTGGTTCAGCGGGAGGTTCCTACAATGAGCAGTTCTTC. The full variable domain, completed using reference TRBV7-2 and TRBJ2-1, is GAGVSQSPSNKVTEKGKDVELRCDPISGHTALYWYRQSLGQGLEFLIYFQGNSAPDKSGLPSDRFSAERTGGSVSTLTIQRTQQEDSAVYLCASSPGSAGGSYNEQFFGPGTRLTVL.

Comment on this clonotype: Compared with germline, one end of the junction differs, possibly owing to a read error. The CDR3: CPSSPWGGGNSYNEQFF. For the CDR3, the DNA is TGTCCCAGTAGTCCCTGGGGCGGGGGGAATTCCTACAATGAGCAGTTCTTC. The chain carries TRBV19 and TRBJ2-1, with 8 bases aligning to TRBD2. Per the germline V gene, CDR1 is LNHDA and CDR2 is SQIVND (reference sequence). CDR3 size: 17 residues.

V and J are TRBV29-1 and TRBJ2-7, with 10 bases fitting TRBD2. This CDR3 has 14 amino acids. Germline assignment: CDR1 SQVTM and CDR2 ANQGSEA. The V gene end was trimmed by 1 base and the J gene end by 2 bases; junction bases not matched to a gene: 2. For the CDR3, the DNA is TGCAGCGTTGAAGGGCTAGCGGGAGCCTACGAGCAGTACTTC. Translation: CSVEGLAGAYEQYF.

The chain recombines TRBV28 with TRBJ1-4, with TRBD1 matching 11 bases. From germline, CDR1 is MDHEN and CDR2 SYDVKM. The junction had 14 bases not matched to a gene; V was cut back by 6 bases and J by 8 bases. This CDR3 is 17 amino acids long. CDR3 coding DNA: TGTGCCAGCAGCCCTGGGACAGGGGGGAGTCGGAGGGAAAAACTGTTTTTT. This sequence encodes CASSPGTGGSRREKLFF.

The rearrangement links TRBV6-6 to TRBJ2-3, with TRBD1 matching 10 bases. Germline V CDR1 and CDR2: MNHNY, SVGAGI (reference sequence). Trimming took 6 bases from V and 0 from J; bases not matched to a gene: 6. This CDR3 has 16 amino acids. DNA for the CDR3: TGTGCCAGCAGCTCCCGGACAGGGGGGAGCACAGATACGCAGTATTTT. Amino acids: CASSSRTGGSTDTQYF.

This clonotype appeared once. This chain links TRBV5-5 with TRBJ2-7; tentative D call: TRBD2 (5 bases). V lost 2 bases and J 5 bases, leaving 14 bases between the germline ends. Germline CDR1 and CDR2: SGHKS and YYEKEE (reference sequence). CDR3 length: 14 residues. CDR3 region: CASSFRASRDEQYF. The CDR3 DNA is TGTGCCAGCAGCTTTCGGGCCTCGCGGGACGAGCAGTACTTC.

Only a few counts were recorded for this clonotype. The chain combines TRBV7-9 with TRBJ1-6; TRBD1 matches at 10 bases. CDR1 SEHNR and CDR2 FQNEAQ come from the germline V gene (reference sequence). The CDR3 runs to 16 residues. Losses at the gene ends were 2 bases for V and 7 bases for J; bases not matched to a gene: 5. The CDR3 is CASSLTGTGVNSPLHF. In nucleotides, the CDR3 is TGTGCCAGCAGCTTAACCGGGACAGGGGTAAATTCACCCCTCCACTTT.

This sequence joins TRBV28 and TRBJ2-7, with D maybe TRBD2 (5 bases). V was cut by 3 bases and J by 9 bases, with 12 bases left in between. CDR1 and CDR2 from the germline V gene are MDHEN and SYDVKM. This CDR3 is 12 amino acids long. The CDR3 here is CASSFRRLGQYF. In DNA, the CDR3 is TGTGCCAGCAGTTTTCGGAGGCTAGGGCAGTACTTC.

This clonotype appeared a few times. This chain uses TRBV15 with TRBJ1-5; D is possibly TRBD1 (5 bases). CDR3 length equals 14 residues. The V end lost 1 base, the J end lost 4 bases, and 8 bases lay between the germline ends. Germline values: CDR1 LNHNV, CDR2 YYDKDF (reference sequence). Here the CDR3 reads CATSRGGENQPQHF. In nucleotides, the CDR3 is TGTGCCACCAGCAGAGGGGGGGAAAATCAGCCCCAGCATTTT.